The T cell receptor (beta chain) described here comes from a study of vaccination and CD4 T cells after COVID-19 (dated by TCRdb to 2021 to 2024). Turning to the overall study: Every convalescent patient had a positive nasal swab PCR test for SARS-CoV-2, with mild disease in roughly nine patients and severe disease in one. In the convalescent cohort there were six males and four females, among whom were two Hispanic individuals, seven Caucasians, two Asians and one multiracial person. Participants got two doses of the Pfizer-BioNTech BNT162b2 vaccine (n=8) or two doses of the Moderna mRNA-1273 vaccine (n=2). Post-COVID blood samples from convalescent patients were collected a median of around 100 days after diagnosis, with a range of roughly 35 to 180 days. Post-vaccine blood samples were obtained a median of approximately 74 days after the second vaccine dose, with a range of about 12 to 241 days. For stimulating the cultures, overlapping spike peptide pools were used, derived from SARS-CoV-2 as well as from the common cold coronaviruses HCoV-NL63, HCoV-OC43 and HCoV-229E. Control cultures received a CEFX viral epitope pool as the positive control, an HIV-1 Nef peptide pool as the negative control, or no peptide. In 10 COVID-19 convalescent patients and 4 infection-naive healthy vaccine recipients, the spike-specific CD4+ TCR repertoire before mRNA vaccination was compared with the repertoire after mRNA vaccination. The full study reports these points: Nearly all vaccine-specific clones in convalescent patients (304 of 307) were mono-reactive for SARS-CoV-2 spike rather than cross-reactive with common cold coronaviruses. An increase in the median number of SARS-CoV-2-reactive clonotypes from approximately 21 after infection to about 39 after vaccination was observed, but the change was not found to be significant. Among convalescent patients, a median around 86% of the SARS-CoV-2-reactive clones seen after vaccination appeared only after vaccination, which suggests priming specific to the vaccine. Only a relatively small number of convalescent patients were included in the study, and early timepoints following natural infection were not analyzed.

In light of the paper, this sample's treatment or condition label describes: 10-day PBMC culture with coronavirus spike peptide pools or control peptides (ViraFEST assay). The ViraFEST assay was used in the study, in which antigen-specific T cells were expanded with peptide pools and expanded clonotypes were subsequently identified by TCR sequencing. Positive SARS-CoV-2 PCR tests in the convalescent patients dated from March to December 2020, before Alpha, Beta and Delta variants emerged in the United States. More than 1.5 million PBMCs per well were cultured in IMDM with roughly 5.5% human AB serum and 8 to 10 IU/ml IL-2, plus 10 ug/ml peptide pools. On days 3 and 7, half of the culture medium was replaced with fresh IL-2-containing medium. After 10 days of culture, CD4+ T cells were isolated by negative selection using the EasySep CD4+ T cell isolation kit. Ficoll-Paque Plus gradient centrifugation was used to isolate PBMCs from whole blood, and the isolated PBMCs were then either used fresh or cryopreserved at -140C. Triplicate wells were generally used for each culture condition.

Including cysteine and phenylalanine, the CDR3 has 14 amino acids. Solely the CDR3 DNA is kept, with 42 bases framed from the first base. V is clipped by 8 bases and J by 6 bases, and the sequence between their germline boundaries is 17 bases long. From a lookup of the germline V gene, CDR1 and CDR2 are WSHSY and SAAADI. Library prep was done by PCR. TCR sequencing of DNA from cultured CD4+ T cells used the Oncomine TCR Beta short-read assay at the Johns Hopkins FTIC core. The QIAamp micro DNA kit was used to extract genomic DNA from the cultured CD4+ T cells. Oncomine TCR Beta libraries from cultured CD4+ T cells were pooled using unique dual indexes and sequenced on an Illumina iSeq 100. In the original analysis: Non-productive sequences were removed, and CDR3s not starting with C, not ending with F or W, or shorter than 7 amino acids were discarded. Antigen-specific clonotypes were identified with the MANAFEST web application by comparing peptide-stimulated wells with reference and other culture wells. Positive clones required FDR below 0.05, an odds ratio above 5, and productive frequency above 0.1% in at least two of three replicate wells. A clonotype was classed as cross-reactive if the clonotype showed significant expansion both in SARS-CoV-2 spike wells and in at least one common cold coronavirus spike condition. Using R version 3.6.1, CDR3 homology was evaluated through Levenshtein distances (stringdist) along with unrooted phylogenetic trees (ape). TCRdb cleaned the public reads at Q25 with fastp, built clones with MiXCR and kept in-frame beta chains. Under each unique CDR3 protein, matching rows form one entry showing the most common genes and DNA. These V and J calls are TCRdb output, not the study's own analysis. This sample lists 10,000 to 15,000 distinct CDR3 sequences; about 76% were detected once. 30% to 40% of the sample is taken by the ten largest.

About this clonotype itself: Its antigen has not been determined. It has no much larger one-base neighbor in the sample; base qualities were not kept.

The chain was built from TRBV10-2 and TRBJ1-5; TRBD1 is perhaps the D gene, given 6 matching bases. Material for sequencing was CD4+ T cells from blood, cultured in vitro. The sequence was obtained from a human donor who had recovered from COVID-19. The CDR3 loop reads CASRGAERGQPQHF. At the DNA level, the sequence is TGCGCCAGCCGGGGGGCAGAACGGGGTCAGCCCCAGCATTTT.